Below, one T cell receptor beta chain is given with its context. This receptor's antigen is unknown. Per-base qualities were not stored, and no clone one base away is much larger. These data belong to a study of blood T cell repertoires in COVID-19 (dated by TCRdb to 2018 to 2020). Describing the broader study: Samples covering the acute and convalescent phases of COVID-19 were provided by collaborators in the United States, Italy and Spain. The material from the prospective study consisted of cDNA or gDNA derived from T cells, B-cell-depleted T cells, or PBMCs. The dataset comprised deeply sampled blood TCRbeta repertoires from subjects exposed to, actively infected with, or recovered from COVID-19. The repertoires were released in a freely available public database meant as a resource for research on the immune response to SARS-CoV-2. The samples were drawn from two sources: the first 160 participants of the ongoing ImmuneRACE study, and 950 to 1,500 subjects contributed by 6 global collaborators. A de-identified subject ID, COVID-19 status, age in years and sex were almost always included in the sample metadata. Where available, HLA class I and class II types were obtained from metadata supplied by the sample provider rather than from assay-based typing.

Overall study results and their limits: Clinical and demographic metadata were provided uncurated, with the amount varying by source and participant.

At one collaborating source in Seattle, patients were enrolled during active infection and were followed longitudinally through the course of disease. Collaborating institutions collected whole blood in K2EDTA tubes following their own protocols. Collaborator samples were shipped for TCRbeta analysis as frozen whole blood, isolated PBMCs, or DNA extracted from either sample type. TCRbeta CDR3 regions were amplified from genomic DNA using the immunoSEQ Assay, a bias-controlled multiplex PCR. As for the authors' bioinformatics: Nucleated cell counts per sample were estimated from amplification of reference gene primers within the assay. To quantify the absolute abundance of each unique TCRbeta CDR3 rearrangement, sequence reads were collapsed and filtered. Productive Simpson clonality was computed per sample as the square root of Simpson's diversity index over productive rearrangements. TCRdb provides this immuneACCESS table in a form limited to in-frame rearrangements. Some clones are lacking; in checked studies, under half of them reflect an unresolved V gene, and why the rest are absent is not known. V and J calls and clone size follow that table, whereas D and trimming were derived from the DNA. A total of some 68,000 clones appear in this sample, roughly nine tenths of them only once. Together, the top ten hold about 3% of the sample.

Sequencing was carried out using peripheral blood. The clonotype comes from a woman in her 50s with COVID-19, enrolled during active disease.

Here is the DNA: TGTGCCAGCAGGTCCCCCCTCAGGGGTGGAAATCAGCCCCAGCATTTT. Its protein product is CASRSPLRGGNQPQHF. The receptor chain draws on TRBV28 and TRBJ1-5; TRBD1 might be the D gene, on 6 matching bases. The germline V gene specifies MDHEN as CDR1 and SYDVKM as CDR2. From the cysteine up to the phenylalanine, the CDR3 has a length of 16 residues. Only the CDR3 DNA stays, 48 bases, in frame from base 1. V sheds 6 bases and J sheds 4 bases, leaving 19 bases between their ends.